This T cell receptor beta chain was captured by sequencing in a study of T cell responses to AZD1222 COVID-19 vaccine listed by TCRdb under 2021. In terms of the full investigation: AZD1222 recipients with second doses at about 4 weeks or about 12 weeks were pooled, because spike-specific TCR depth and breadth did not differ between schedules. TCR sequencing covered approximately 230 trial participants: 200 to 220 given two doses of AZD1222 and about 26 given two doses of MenACWY control vaccine. Trial participants were enrolled by age into subgroups of 18-55, 56-69 and 70-plus years, and around 150, 28 and 57 TCR-sequenced participants, respectively, were included in these subgroups. Summary of the overall study and its limitations: After two AZD1222 doses, spike-specific TCR breadth and depth were significantly higher than at day 0 and than in MenACWY recipients. In the small 56-69-year group, the increase in depth fell short of significance, most likely because of low power. Participants were mostly white British, with more females than males. The authors suggested clonal diversity may have been underestimated. Nearly half of unique spike-specific TCRs reportedly recognized epitopes outside regions mutated in the B.1.351 and B.1.1.7 variants. CD4 TCRs associated with the vaccine covered the entire spike protein, and the dominant responses were in regions 160-218 and 743-854. Because no day 14 peak-response samples were available, repertoires were characterized only after the peak T cell response. Conclusions about previously exposed vaccinees are limited, since just six or seven AZD1222 recipients were seropositive for SARS-CoV-2 at baseline.

Turning to this clone: Its target antigen remains unknown. Base quality data are lacking; no much larger clone is found one base away.

Trimming removed 1 base from V and 2 bases from J, leaving 11 bases between the germline ends. Taken from the germline V gene, the CDR1 and CDR2 loops are KGHDR and SFDVKD. The CDR3 starts with the cysteine, ends with the phenylalanine, and has 15 residues. Only CDR3 DNA remains: 45 bases, in frame from the first base. The CDR3 regions of human TCRbeta chains were analyzed by immunosequencing. On the study's bioinformatics: TCRs in the repertoires were matched against a reference library of SARS-CoV-2-specific TCRs that had been generated with the MIRA antigen-specificity platform. Breadth was defined as the fraction of unique TCRs that were SARS-CoV-2-associated, and depth was defined as the fraction of total T cells that were SARS-CoV-2-associated. Each spike-specific TCR was assigned to its reactive spike region and to a CD4 or CD8 class using the MIRA data. Log10-transformed breadth and depth values were compared by one-way ANOVA with Sidak's multiple comparisons tests. TCRdb carries this immuneACCESS record with in-frame sequences only. Its versions omit some clonotypes, under half of them owing to an unresolved V gene in the studies checked, with the rest unexplained. V, J and clone size derive from that table, while D and trimming were established from the DNA sequence. Present in this sample are about 120,000 clones, 80% to 90% of which were seen just once. Approximately 1.5% of the sample rests with the top ten.

The time point label here, explained by the study, means: baseline before first vaccination. Vaccinee samples were obtained from the UK trials COV001 and COV002, which included a single-blind randomized controlled phase 2/3 trial of AZD1222 (ChAdOx1 nCoV-19) in healthy adults. For TCRbeta chain sequencing, PBMC samples from trial participants were taken at day 0 and at day 28 after the second dose. The material sequenced was peripheral blood, taken on day 0 of AZD1222 vaccination. The chain is encoded by TRBV24-1 joined to TRBJ2-7, and perhaps TRBD1 as D gene, on 6 matching bases. The sequence was collected from an adult in good health. The CDR3 here reads CATSDFVAGAYEQYF. At the DNA level, the sequence is TGTGCCACCAGTGATTTTGTCGCAGGGGCCTACGAGCAGTACTTC.